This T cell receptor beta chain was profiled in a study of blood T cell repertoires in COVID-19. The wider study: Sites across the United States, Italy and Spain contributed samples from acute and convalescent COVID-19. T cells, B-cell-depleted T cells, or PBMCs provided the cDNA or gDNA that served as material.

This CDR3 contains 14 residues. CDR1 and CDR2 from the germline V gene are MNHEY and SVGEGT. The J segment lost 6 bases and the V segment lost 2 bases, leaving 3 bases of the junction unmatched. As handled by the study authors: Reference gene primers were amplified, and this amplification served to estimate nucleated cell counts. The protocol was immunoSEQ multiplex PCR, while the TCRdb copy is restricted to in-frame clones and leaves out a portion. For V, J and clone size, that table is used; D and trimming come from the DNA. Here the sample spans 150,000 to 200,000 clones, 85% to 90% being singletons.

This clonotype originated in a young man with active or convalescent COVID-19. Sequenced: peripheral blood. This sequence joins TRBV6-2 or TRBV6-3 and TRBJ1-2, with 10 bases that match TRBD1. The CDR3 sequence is CASSYGDRGHGYTF. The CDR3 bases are TGTGCCAGCAGTTACGGGGACAGGGGACATGGCTACACCTTC.